The subject of this entry is one TCR beta chain. Its target is not known. The donor cohort consisted entirely of Caucasian adults residing in Nashville, Tennessee. The data stem from a study of shared clonotypes between healthy human individuals. Study-wide findings and caveats: In general, naive subsets displayed greater estimated richness than memory subsets did. For naive CD4 cells, 4% to 5% of clonotypes were shared across a handful of donors.

CDR3 length: 16 residues. CDR1 MDHEN and CDR2 SYDVKM come from the germline V gene. V gave up 5 bases and J gave up 0 bases; unmatched junction bases: 9. For every subset, genomic DNA was evenly distributed across several immunoSEQ plates. Using immunoSEQ multiplex PCR, the repertoire was profiled, and TCRdb retains in-frame clones only, with some absent. The sample carries some 2 million clones, roughly 94% recorded once. The receptor was isolated from a man in his late teens or twenties in good health. The rearrangement links TRBV28 to TRBJ1-2; 7 bases align to TRBD1. The specimen was naive CD4+ T cells sorted from blood. Regarding subset: CD45RA+ positively selected. CDR3 residues: CASSPRQGAANYGYTF. The CDR3 DNA is TGTGCCAGCAGTCCCCGACAGGGAGCAGCTAACTATGGCTACACCTTC.